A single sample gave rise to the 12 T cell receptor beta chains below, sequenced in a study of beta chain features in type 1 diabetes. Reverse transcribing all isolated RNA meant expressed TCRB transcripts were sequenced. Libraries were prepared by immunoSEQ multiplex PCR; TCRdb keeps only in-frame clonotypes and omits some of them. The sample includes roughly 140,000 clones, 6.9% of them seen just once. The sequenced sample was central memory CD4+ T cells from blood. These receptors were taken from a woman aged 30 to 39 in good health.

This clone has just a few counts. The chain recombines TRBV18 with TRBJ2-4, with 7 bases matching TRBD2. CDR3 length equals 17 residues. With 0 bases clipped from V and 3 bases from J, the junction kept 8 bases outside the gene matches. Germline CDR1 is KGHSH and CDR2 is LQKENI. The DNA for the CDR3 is TGTGCCAGCTCACCACCGGGTAGGGAGGGTGTCAAAAACATTCAGTACTTC. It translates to CASSPPGREGVKNIQYF.

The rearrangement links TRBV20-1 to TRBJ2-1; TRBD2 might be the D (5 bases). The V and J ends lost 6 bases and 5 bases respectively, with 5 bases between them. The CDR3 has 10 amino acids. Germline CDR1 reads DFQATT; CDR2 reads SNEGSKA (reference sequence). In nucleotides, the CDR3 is TGCAGTGCGGGAGACAATGAGCAGTTCTTC. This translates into CSAGDNEQFF.

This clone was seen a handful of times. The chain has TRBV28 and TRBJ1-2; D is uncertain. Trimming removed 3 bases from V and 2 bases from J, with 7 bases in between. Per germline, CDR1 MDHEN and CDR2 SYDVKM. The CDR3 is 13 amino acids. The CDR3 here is CASSFVSNYGYTF. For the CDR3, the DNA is TGTGCCAGCAGTTTTGTGAGCAACTATGGCTACACCTTC.

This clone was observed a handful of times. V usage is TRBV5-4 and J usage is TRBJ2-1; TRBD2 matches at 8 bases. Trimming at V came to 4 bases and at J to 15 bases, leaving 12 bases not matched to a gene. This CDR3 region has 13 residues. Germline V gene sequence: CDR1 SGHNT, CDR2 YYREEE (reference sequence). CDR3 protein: CASSPATGLERFF. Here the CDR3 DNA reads TGTGCCAGCAGCCCGGCAACGGGACTAGAAAGGTTCTTC.

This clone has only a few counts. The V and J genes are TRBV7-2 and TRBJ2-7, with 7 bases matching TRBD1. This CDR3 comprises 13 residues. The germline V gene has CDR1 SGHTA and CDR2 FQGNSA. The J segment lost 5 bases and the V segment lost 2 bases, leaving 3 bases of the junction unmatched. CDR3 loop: CASSLMGTDEQYF. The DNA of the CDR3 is TGTGCCAGCAGCTTAATGGGGACAGACGAGCAGTACTTC.

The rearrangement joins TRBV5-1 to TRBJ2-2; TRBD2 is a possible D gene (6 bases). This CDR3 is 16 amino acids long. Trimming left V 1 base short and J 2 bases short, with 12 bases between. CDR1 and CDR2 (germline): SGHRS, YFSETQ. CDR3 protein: CASSLQASANTGELFF. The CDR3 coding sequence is TGCGCCAGCAGCTTGCAGGCTAGCGCTAACACCGGGGAGCTGTTTTTT.

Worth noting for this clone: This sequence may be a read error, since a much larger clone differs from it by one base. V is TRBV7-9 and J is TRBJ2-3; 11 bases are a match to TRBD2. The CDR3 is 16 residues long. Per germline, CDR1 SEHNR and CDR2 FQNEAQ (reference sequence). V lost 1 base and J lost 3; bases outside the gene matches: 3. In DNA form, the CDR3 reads TGTGCCAGCAGCTTAGGGGCTAGCGGGAGGACAGATACGCAGTATTTT. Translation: CASSLGASGRTDTQYF.

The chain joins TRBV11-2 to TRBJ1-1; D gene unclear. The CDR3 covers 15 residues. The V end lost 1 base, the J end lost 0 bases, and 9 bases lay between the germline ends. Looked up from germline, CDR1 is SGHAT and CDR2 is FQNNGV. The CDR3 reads CASSLGGGLNTEAFF. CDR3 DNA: TGTGCCAGCAGCTTAGGGGGAGGGTTGAACACTGAAGCTTTCTTT.

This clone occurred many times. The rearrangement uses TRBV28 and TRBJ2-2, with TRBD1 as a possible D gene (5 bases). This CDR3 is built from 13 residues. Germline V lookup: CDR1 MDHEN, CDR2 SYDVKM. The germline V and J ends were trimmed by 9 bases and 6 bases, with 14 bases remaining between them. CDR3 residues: CASTQAHSGELFF. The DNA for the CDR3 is TGTGCCAGTACACAGGCGCACTCCGGGGAGCTGTTTTTT.

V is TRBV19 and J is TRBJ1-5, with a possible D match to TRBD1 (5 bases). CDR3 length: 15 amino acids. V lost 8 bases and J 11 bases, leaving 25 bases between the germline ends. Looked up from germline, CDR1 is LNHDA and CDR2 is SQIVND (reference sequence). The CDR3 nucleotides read TGTGCCAGTGAACCTCAAGGGGCGGCAGGTTGGGCCCAGCATTTT. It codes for CASEPQGAAGWAQHF. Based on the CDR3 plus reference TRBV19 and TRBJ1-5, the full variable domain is DGGITQSPKYLFRKEGQNVTLSCEQNLNHDAMYWYRQDPGQGLRLIYYSQIVNDFQKGDIAEGYSVSREKKESFPLTVTSAQKNPTAFYLCASEPQGAAGWAQHFGDGTRLSIL.

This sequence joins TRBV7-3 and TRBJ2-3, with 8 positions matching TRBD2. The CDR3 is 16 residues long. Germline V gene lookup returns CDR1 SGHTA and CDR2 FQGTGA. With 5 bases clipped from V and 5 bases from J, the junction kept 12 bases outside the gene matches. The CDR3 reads CASSMGTRGVGDTQYF. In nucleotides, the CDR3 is TGTGCCAGCAGCATGGGGACTAGAGGTGTCGGAGATACGCAGTATTTT. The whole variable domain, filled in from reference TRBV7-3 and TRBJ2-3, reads GAGVSQTPSNKVTEKGKYVELRCDPISGHTALYWYRQSLGQGPEFLIYFQGTGAADDSGLPNDRFFAVRPEGSVSTLKIQRTERGDSAVYLCASSMGTRGVGDTQYFGPGTRLTVL.

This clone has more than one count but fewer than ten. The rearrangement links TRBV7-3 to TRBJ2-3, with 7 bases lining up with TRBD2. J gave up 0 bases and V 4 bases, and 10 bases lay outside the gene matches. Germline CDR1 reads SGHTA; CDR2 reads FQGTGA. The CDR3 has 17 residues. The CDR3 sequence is CASSYPPSGYSTDTQYF. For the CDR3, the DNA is TGTGCCAGCAGCTACCCTCCTAGCGGATATAGCACAGATACGCAGTATTTT.